One TCR beta chain is described in this entry. As yet, its antigen is unknown. This table comes from immunoSEQ multiplex PCR, and its TCRdb copy is limited to in-frame clones, with some not included. This sample has roughly 25,000 clones, with almost 85% found just once. This sample stems from a study of PD-1 blockade in classical Hodgkin lymphoma. Study-wide results and caveats: Relapsed/refractory patients reportedly had the lowest baseline TCR diversity, below newly diagnosed patients, who were below healthy donors. Prior therapy or disease activity may underlie the repertoire differences, whose causes remain undefined. Significant TCR diversity gains by C4D1 occurred in CD4+ but not CD8+ cells.

Germline lookup yields CDR1 SGHRS and CDR2 YFSETQ. Deletions cut 1 base from V and 7 bases from J, with 12 bases between. The CDR3 sequence is 13 residues long. All patients relapsed after autologous stem cell transplantation, and brentuximab vedotin exposure varied. The rearrangement uses TRBV5-1 and TRBJ2-7; a weak D match, TRBD1 (5 bases). The input for sequencing was peripheral blood mononuclear cells (PBMCs), taken before the second cycle of nivolumab. The receptor comes from a human donor with classical Hodgkin lymphoma. The chain's CDR3 is CASSLRQGREQYF. The CDR3 DNA reads as TGCGCCAGCAGCTTGAGGCAGGGCCGGGAGCAGTACTTC.